This TCR beta chain was sequenced in a study of blood T cell repertoires in COVID-19. The wider study: The United States, Italy and Spain supplied acute and convalescent COVID-19 samples.

CDR3 length: 14 residues. The germline CDR1 and CDR2 sequences are SGHRS and YFSETQ. J gave up 10 bases and V 4 bases, and 5 bases lay outside the gene matches. In the authors' workflow: Reference gene primers were amplified, and this amplification served to estimate nucleated cell counts. The table came from immunoSEQ multiplex PCR; TCRdb's copy has only in-frame clones and leaves some out. That table is the source of V, J and clone size, and D and trimming were worked out from the DNA. In the table there are 300,000 to 450,000 clones, more than 70% of which are singletons. This study enrolled people aged roughly 18 to 90 from about two dozen US geographic areas. Participants had their cohort set by participant-reported clinical history.

The chain recombines TRBV5-1 with TRBJ1-6; 10 nucleotides line up with TRBD1. The sample consisted of PBMCs or T cells enriched from blood (not recorded which). The TCR comes from a man aged 35 to 55 in a cohort exposed to, infected with or recovered from COVID-19 (not recorded which). The CDR3 region is CASSPGQGESPLHF. Here the CDR3 DNA reads TGCGCCAGCAGCCCAGGACAGGGGGAATCACCCCTCCACTTT.